This TCR beta chain was recovered during a study of blood T cell repertoires in COVID-19. Turning to the study itself: Spain, Italy and the United States supplied samples that represented acute and convalescent COVID-19. T cells, B-cell-depleted T cells, or PBMCs supplied cDNA or gDNA.

In germline, CDR1 is LNHDA, CDR2 SQIVND (reference sequence). CDR3 length: 13 residues. V was clipped by 7 bases and J by 2 bases; unmatched bases: 3. TCRdb keeps only in-frame clones here, not all; method: immunoSEQ multiplex PCR. The sample holds 200,000 to 250,000 clones, roughly 86% seen once. The sequenced sample was peripheral blood. This sequence joins TRBV19 and TRBJ1-2, with 8 nucleotides matching TRBD1. The clonotype originates from a woman in her fifties or sixties who had recovered from COVID-19. CDR3 protein: CASMDRENYGYTF. In DNA, the CDR3 is TGTGCCAGTATGGACAGGGAAAACTATGGCTACACCTTC.